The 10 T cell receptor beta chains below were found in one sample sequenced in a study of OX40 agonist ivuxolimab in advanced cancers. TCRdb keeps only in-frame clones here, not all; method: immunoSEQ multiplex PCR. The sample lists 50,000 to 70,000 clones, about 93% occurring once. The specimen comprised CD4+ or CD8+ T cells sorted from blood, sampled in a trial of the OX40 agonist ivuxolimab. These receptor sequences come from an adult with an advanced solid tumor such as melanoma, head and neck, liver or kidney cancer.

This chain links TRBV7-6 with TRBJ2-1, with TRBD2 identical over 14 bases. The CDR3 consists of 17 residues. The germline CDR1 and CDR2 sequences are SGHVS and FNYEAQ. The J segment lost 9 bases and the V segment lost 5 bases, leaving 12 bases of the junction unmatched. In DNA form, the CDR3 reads TGTGCCAGCAGCGCAGGACTAGCGGGAGGCCCGAGAGGTGAGCAGTTCTTC. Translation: CASSAGLAGGPRGEQFF.

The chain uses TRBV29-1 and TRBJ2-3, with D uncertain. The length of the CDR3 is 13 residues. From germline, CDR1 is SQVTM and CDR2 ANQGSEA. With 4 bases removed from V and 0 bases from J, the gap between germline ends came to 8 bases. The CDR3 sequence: CSVVSRSTDTQYF. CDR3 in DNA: TGCAGCGTTGTTAGTCGTAGCACAGATACGCAGTATTTT.

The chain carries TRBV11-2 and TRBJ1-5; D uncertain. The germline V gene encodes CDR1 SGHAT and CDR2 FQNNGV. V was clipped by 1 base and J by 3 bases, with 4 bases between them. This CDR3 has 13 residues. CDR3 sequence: CASSLGSNQPQHF. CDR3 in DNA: TGTGCCAGCAGCTTAGGTTCCAATCAGCCCCAGCATTTT.

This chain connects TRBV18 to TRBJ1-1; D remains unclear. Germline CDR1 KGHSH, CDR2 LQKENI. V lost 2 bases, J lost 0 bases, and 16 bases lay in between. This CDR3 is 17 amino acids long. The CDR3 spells CASSPLEQRRMNTEAFF. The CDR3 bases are TGTGCCAGCTCACCATTGGAGCAGCGCAGAATGAACACTGAAGCTTTCTTT. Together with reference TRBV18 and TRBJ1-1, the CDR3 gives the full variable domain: NAGVMQNPRHLVRRRGQEARLRCSPMKGHSHVYWYRQLPEEGLKFMVYLQKENIIDESGMPKERFSAEFPKEGPSILRIQQVVRGDSAAYFCASSPLEQRRMNTEAFFGQGTRLTVV.

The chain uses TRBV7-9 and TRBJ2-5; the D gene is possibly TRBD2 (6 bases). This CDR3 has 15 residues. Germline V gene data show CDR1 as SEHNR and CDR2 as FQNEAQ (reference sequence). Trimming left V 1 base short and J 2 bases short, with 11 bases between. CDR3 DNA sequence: TGTGCCAGCAGCTTAGGGTCAGGAGGGCAAGAGACCCAGTACTTC. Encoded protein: CASSLGSGGQETQYF.

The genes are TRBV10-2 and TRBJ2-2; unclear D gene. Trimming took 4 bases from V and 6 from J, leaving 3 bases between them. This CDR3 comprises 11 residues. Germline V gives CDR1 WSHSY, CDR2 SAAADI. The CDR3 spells CASSGPGELFF. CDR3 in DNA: TGCGCCAGCAGTGGCCCCGGGGAGCTGTTTTTT.

The CDR3 DNA is TGCGCCAGCAGCTTGGCAGGGGGCGGCACTGAAGCTTTCTTT. Amino acids: CASSLAGGGTEAFF. The chain has TRBV5-1 and TRBJ1-1, with 8 bases aligning to TRBD1. V trimming: 0 bases; J trimming: 4 bases; junction bases outside the gene matches: 2. This CDR3 comprises 14 residues. In germline, CDR1 is SGHRS, CDR2 YFSETQ.

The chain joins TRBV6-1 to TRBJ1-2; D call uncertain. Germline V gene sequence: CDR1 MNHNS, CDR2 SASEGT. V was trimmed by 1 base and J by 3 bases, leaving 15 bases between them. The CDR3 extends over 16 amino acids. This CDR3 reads CASSEESAVNYYGYTF. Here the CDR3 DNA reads TGTGCCAGCAGTGAAGAGTCGGCGGTAAATTACTATGGCTACACCTTC.

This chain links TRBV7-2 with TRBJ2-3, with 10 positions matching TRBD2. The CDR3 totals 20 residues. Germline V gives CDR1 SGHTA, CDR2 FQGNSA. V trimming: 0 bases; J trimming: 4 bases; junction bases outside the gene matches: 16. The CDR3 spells CASSLALWSSGRAGSDTQYF. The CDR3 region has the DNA TGTGCCAGCAGCTTAGCGCTCTGGTCCAGCGGGAGGGCCGGATCAGATACGCAGTATTTT.

The CDR3 protein is CASSLGPGRESDTQYF. The CDR3 bases are TGTGCCAGCAGCTTAGGGCCCGGGAGGGAGTCAGATACGCAGTATTTT. The chain recombines TRBV11-2 with TRBJ2-3; 8 bases align to TRBD2. V shed 1 base and J 4 bases; nucleotides not matched to a gene: 7. This CDR3 has 16 amino acids. Per germline, CDR1 SGHAT and CDR2 FQNNGV.